The 9 T cell receptor beta chains below all came from one sample that was sequenced in a study of T cell repertoires in cytomegalovirus infection. From the reads, TCRdb called clonotypes with MiXCR, one entry per CDR3 protein. The sample shows more than 200,000 distinct CDR3 sequences, roughly 10% of them seen only once. The material sequenced was PBMCs. The receptors here all came from a human donor in good health (CMV status not recorded). Some clones in this sample may be carry-over from other donors' samples.

Comments on this clonotype: Just one base apart from a much larger clone, this may be a read error. The rearrangement joins TRBV7-2 to TRBJ2-5; 8 positions match TRBD1. The germline V gene encodes CDR1 SGHTA and CDR2 FQGNSA. This CDR3 has 15 amino acids. CDR3: CVSSPPGQGQETQYF. The CDR3 bases are TGTGTCAGCAGCCCCCCAGGACAGGGACAAGAGACCCAGTACTTC.

This clonotype was found many times. This chain links TRBV7-2 with TRBJ2-3; D gene ambiguous. This CDR3 has 16 amino acids. Trimming cost V 3 bases and J 2 bases, with 15 bases left between them. The germline V gene has CDR1 SGHTA and CDR2 FQGNSA. The CDR3 DNA follows: TGTGCCAGCAGCTTTGGCCTAGTTCCTGACACAGATACGCAGTATTTT. It translates to CASSFGLVPDTDTQYF.

In this sample, this clonotype turned up many times. The gene calls are TRBV7-9 and TRBJ1-1; D is unresolved. The V gene's germline CDR1 is SEHNR and CDR2 FQNEAQ (reference sequence). Deletions cut 4 bases from V and 6 bases from J, with 18 bases between. This CDR3 spans 15 amino acids. In DNA, the CDR3 is TGTGCCAGCAGCTCCGACACCGGGTCTGGGGCTGAAGCTTTCTTT. Its translation is CASSSDTGSGAEAFF.

The chain employs TRBV6-2 or TRBV6-3 and TRBJ2-1; 8 bases are a match to TRBD2. The CDR3 spans 15 residues. Looked up from germline, CDR1 is MNHEY and CDR2 is SVGEGT. With 7 bases clipped from V and 4 bases from J, the junction kept 9 bases outside the gene matches. CDR3 amino acids: CASTEAGATYNEQFF. The DNA for the CDR3 is TGTGCCAGCACCGAAGCGGGGGCTACATACAATGAGCAGTTCTTC.

This clonotype was seen many times. This chain uses TRBV6-6 with TRBJ1-1; weak D call: TRBD1 (5 bases). The CDR3 contains 15 residues. Germline-derived CDR1 and CDR2 are MNHNY and SVGAGI (reference sequence). V dropped 2 bases and J dropped 3 bases, with 13 bases sitting between them. The CDR3 reads CASSYGGIVYTEAFF. The CDR3 DNA reads as TGTGCCAGCAGTTACGGGGGAATTGTATACACTGAAGCTTTCTTT.

There are many counts of this clonotype. The chain employs TRBV25-1 and TRBJ1-6, with 11 bases aligning to TRBD1. CDR1 MGHDK and CDR2 SYGVNS come from the germline V gene. The CDR3 runs 17 residues. The V and J ends lost 2 bases and 9 bases, in that order; junction bases with no gene match: 9. In DNA, the CDR3 is TGTGCCAGCAGTGAACCCATAACCGGGACAGGGGGTTCACCCCTCCACTTT. Translating gives CASSEPITGTGGSPLHF.

This clonotype was observed once. V is TRBV7-2 and J is TRBJ1-2; D remains ambiguous. CDR3 length equals 15 residues. V dropped 4 bases and J dropped 1 base, with 13 bases sitting between them. Germline CDR1 SGHTA, CDR2 FQGNSA. CDR3: CASSSTGLINYGYTF. CDR3 bases: TGTGCCAGCAGCTCGACGGGCTTGATTAACTATGGCTACACCTTC.

This clonotype has only a few counts. The V and J genes are TRBV20-1 and TRBJ2-7; D remains ambiguous. The CDR3 runs 13 residues. Germline-derived CDR1 and CDR2 are DFQATT and SNEGSKA (reference sequence). Trimming pared 2 bases from V and 1 base from J, leaving 9 bases between. CDR3 nucleotides: TGCAGTGCTAGACGGGTCGGGTCCTACGAGCAGTACTTC. Amino acids: CSARRVGSYEQYF.

There are many counts of this clonotype. This chain uses TRBV19 with TRBJ1-2, with a weak D call TRBD1 (5 bases). The ends were cut back, 8 bases at V and 5 bases at J, with 12 bases in the middle. This CDR3 has 12 amino acids. Per the germline V gene, CDR1 is LNHDA and CDR2 is SQIVND (reference sequence). The CDR3 protein is CASGGGPYGYTF. The CDR3 coding sequence is TGTGCCAGTGGGGGTGGCCCTTATGGCTACACCTTC.